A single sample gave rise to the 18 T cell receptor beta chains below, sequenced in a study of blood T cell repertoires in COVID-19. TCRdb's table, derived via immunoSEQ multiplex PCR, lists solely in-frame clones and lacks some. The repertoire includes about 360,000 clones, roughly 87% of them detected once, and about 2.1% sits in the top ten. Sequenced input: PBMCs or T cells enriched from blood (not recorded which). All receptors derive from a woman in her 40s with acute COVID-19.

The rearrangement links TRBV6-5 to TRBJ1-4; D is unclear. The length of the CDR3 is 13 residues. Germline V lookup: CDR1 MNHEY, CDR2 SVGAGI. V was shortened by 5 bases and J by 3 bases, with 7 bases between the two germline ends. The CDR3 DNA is TGTGCCAGCAGTCCAAATCCTAATGAAAAACTGTTTTTT. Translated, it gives CASSPNPNEKLFF.

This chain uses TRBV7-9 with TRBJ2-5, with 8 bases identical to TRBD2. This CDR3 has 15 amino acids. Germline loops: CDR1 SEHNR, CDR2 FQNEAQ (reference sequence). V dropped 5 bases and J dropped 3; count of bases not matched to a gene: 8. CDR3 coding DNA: TGTGCCAGCAGCACACCGGCGGGGGGAGAAGAGACCCAGTACTTC. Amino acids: CASSTPAGGEETQYF.

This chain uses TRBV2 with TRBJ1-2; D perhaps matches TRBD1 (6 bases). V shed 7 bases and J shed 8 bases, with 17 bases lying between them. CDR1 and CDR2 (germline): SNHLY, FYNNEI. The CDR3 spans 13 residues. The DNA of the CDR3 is TGTGCCAGCAAGCTAACAGGGTCTGGGGGCTACACCTTC. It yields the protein CASKLTGSGGYTF. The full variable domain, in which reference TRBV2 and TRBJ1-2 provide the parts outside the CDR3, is EPEVTQTPSHQVTQMGQEVILRCVPISNHLYFYWYRQILGQKVEFLVSFYNNEISEKSEIFDDQFSVERPDGSNFTLKIRSTKLEDSAMYFCASKLTGSGGYTFGSGTRLTVV.

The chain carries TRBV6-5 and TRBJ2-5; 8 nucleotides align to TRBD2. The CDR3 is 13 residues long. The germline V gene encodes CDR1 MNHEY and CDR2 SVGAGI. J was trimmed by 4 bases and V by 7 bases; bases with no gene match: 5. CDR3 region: CASIGRGGETQYF. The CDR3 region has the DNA TGTGCCAGCATCGGGAGGGGGGGAGAGACCCAGTACTTC.

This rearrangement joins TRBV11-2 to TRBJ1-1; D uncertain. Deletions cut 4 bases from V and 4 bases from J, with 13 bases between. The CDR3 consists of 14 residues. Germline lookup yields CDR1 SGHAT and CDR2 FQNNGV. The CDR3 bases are TGTGCCAGCAGCTCTGGTGGTGAGGGCACTGAAGCTTTCTTT. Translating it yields CASSSGGEGTEAFF.

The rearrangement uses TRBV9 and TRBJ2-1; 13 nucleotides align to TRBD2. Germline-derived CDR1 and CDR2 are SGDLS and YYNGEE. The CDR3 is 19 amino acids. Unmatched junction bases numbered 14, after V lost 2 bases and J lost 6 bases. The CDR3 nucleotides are TGTGCCAGCAGCGTCGGCTGGAGACTAGCGGGGGGAACGTCCAATGAGCAGTTCTTC. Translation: CASSVGWRLAGGTSNEQFF. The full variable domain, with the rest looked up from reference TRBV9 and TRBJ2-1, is DSGVTQTPKHLITATGQRVTLRCSPRSGDLSVYWYQQSLDQGLQFLIQYYNGEERAKGNILERFSAQQFPDLHSELNLSSLELGDSALYFCASSVGWRLAGGTSNEQFFGPGTRLTVL.

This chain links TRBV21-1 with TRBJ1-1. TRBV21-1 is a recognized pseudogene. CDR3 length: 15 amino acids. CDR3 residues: CASSPRGGVVTEAFF. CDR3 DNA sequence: TGTGCCAGCAGCCCCCGCGGAGGAGTAGTCACTGAAGCTTTCTTT.

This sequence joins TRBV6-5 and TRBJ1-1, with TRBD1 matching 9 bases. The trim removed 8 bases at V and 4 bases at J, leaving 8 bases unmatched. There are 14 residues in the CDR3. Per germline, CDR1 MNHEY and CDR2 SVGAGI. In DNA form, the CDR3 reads TGTGCCAGCGTCCCTGGACAGGGGTTCACTGAAGCTTTCTTT. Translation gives CASVPGQGFTEAFF.

The CDR3 region is CASKRRGDRTQYF. CDR3 sequence (DNA): TGTGCCAGTAAACGGCGGGGAGATCGAACGCAGTATTTT. The chain recombines TRBV19 with TRBJ2-3; maybe TRBD2 (6 bases). The CDR3 has 13 amino acids. Per germline, CDR1 LNHDA and CDR2 SQIVND (reference sequence). Trimming stripped 7 bases from V and 9 bases from J, with 17 bases between.

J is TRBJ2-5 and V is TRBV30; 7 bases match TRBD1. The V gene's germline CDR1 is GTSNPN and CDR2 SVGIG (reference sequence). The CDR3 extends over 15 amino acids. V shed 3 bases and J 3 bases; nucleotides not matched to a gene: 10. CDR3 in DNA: TGTGCCTGGAGCCAGGGGGTAGCAGCAGAAGAGACCCAGTACTTC. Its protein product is CAWSQGVAAEETQYF. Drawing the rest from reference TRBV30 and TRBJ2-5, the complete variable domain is SQTIHQWPATLVQPVGSPLSLECTVEGTSNPNLYWYRQAAGRGLQLLFYSVGIGQISSEVPQNLSASRPQDRQFILSSKKLLLSDSGFYLCAWSQGVAAEETQYFGPGTRLLVL.

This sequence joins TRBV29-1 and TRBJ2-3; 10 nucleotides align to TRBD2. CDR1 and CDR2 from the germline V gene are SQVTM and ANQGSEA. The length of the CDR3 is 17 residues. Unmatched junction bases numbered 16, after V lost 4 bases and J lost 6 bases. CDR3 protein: CSVGSVASGGVGDTQYF. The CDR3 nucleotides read TGCAGCGTTGGTTCGGTGGCTAGCGGGGGCGTAGGGGATACGCAGTATTTT.

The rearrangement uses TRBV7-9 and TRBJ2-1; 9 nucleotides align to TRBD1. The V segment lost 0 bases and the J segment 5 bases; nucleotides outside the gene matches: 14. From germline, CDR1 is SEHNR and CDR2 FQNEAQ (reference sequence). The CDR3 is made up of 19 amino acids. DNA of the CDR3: TGTGCCAGCAGCTTAGCCGAGCCAGACCGGGACAGGGAAAACAATGAGCAGTTCTTC. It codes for CASSLAEPDRDRENNEQFF.

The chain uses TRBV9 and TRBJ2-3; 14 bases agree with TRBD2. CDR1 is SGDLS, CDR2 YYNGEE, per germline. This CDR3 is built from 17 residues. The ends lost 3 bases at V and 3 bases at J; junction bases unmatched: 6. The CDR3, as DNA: TGTGCCAGCAGCGCGACTAGCGGGGGGGCGGGGACAGATACGCAGTATTTT. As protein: CASSATSGGAGTDTQYF.

DNA of the CDR3: TGTGCCAGCAGCTTCGGTAGCGGGGGCCCCTCCTACGAGCAGTACTTC. It is translated as CASSFGSGGPSYEQYF. The V gene is TRBV5-4, the J gene TRBJ2-7; 9 nucleotides agree with TRBD2. Per germline, CDR1 SGHNT and CDR2 YYREEE (reference sequence). Germline trimming cut 2 bases from V and 0 bases from J; bases unmatched to any gene: 6. The CDR3 is 16 amino acids.

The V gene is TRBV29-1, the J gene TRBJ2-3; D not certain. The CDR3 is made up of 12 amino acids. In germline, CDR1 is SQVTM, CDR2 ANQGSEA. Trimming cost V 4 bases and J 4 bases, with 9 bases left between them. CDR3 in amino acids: CSVGLPADTQYF. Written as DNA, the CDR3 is TGCAGCGTTGGTCTACCGGCAGATACGCAGTATTTT.

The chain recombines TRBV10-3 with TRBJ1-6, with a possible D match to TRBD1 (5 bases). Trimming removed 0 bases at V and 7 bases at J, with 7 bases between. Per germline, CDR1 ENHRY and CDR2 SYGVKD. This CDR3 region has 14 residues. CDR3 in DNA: TGTGCCATCAGTGAGTCGGGGCAGAATTCACCCCTCCACTTT. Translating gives CAISESGQNSPLHF.

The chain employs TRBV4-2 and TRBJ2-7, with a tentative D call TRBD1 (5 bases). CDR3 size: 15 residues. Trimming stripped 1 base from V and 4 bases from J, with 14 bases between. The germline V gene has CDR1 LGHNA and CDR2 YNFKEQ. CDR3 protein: CASSQGGLSVYEQYF. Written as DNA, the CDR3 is TGTGCCAGCAGCCAAGGGGGCCTCTCCGTTTACGAGCAGTACTTC.

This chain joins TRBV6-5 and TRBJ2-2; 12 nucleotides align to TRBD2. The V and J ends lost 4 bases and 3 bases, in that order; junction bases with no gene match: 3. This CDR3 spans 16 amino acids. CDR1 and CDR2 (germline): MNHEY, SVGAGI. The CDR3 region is CASSWTSGVYTGELFF. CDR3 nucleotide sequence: TGTGCCAGCAGTTGGACTAGCGGGGTATACACCGGGGAGCTGTTTTTT.